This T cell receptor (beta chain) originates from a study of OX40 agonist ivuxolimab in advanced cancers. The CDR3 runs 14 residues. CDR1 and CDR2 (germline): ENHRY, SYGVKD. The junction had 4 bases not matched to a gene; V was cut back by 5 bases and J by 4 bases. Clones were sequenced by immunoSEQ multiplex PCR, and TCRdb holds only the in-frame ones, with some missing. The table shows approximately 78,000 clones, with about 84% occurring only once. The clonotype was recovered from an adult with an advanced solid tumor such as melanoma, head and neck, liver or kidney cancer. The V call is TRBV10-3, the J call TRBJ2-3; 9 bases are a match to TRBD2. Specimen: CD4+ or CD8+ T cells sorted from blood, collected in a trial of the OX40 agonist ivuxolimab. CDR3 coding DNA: TGTGCCATCAGTAGCGGGGGGATCCCAGATACGCAGTATTTT. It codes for CAISSGGIPDTQYF.